This TCR beta chain derives from a study of T cells in narcolepsy. Across the study: Donors had narcolepsy type 1 or type 2, or were healthy controls. Study observations and caveats: HCRT-specific and TRIB2-specific autoreactive clonotypes appeared among same-patient CSF and blood CD4+ clonotypes. Reportedly, autoreactive clonotypes were serially detected in patients' blood but not controls'. No autoreactive T cell clone sequences appeared in some memory CD4+ repertoires.

Worth noting for this clone: Its antigen remains unidentified.

The repertoire was sequenced with immunoSEQ multiplex PCR; TCRdb's copy has only in-frame clones and lacks some. The data hold roughly 20,000 clones, with about nine tenths observed a single time. V was shortened by 3 bases and J by 8 bases, with 13 bases between the two germline ends. The germline V gene encodes CDR1 LNHDA and CDR2 SQIVND (reference sequence). The CDR3 totals 14 residues. Source material: memory (CD45RA-) CD4+ T cells from blood. This TCR derives from a human donor in good health. The chain combines TRBV19 with TRBJ1-4; D remains ambiguous. The CDR3: CASSMVSSVEKLFF. The CDR3 nucleotides are TGTGCCAGTAGTATGGTTTCTTCGGTGGAAAAACTGTTTTTT.